These T cell receptor beta chains were read from a single sample in a study of blood T cell repertoires in COVID-19. Sequencing was performed with immunoSEQ multiplex PCR; in TCRdb, only in-frame clones are kept and a portion is missing. This table has about 84,000 clones, 65% to 90% appearing once. The sample comprised peripheral blood. These receptors were taken from an elderly man with active or convalescent COVID-19. CDR3s include the opening cysteine and the closing phenylalanine or tryptophan. D genes are given only for firm matches. A row's size may be missing; if present it is once, few, many or a size class.

NA,TRBJ1-2,TRBV4-2,NA,TGTGCCAGCAGCCAAGAAGGGGAACTGGGTGGCTACACCTTC,CASSQEGELGGYTF
NA,TRBJ1-2,TRBV28,TRBD1,TGTGCCAGCAGTTCCCCGGGACAGGGCCTCTTCTATGGCTACACCTTC,CASSSPGQGLFYGYTF
NA,TRBJ2-7,TRBV30,TRBD2,TGTGCCTGGAGTGTTCAAGCAGCGGGAGGTGGCGAGCAGTACTTC,CAWSVQAAGGGEQYF
NA,TRBJ2-5,TRBV7-6,TRBD2,TGTGCCAGCAGCTTAGTACTAGCGGAGTTCCAAGAGACCCAGTACTTC,CASSLVLAEFQETQYF
NA,TRBJ2-3,TRBV9,TRBD2,TGTGCCAGCAGCGTAGGACGGAGGAGACTAGCGGGCACAGATACGCAGTATTTT,CASSVGRRRLAGTDTQYF
NA,TRBJ1-3,TRBV10-3,TRBD1,TGTGCCATCAAGGGACAGGGGGCGCGTGGAAACACCATATATTTT,CAIKGQGARGNTIYF
NA,TRBJ1-2,TRBV7-9,NA,TGTGCCAGCAGTGGGGACAATACCGGCTATGGCTACACCTTC,CASSGDNTGYGYTF
NA,TRBJ2-1,TRBV7-2,TRBD2,TGTGCCAGCAGCTTAGCCGCCCTAGCGGGGGTCAATGAGCAGTTCTTC,CASSLAALAGVNEQFF
NA,TRBJ2-2,TRBV7-9,TRBD2,TGTGCCAGCAGCTCAAAGACTAGCGGGTCCACCGGGGAGCTGTTTTTT,CASSSKTSGSTGELFF
NA,TRBJ2-3,TRBV4-1,NA,TGCGCCAGCAGCCAAGATGGATGGGGAGGAGATACGCAGTATTTT,CASSQDGWGGDTQYF
NA,TRBJ2-7,TRBV5-6,TRBD2,TGTGCCAGCAGCCGACTAGCGGGAGGCACCTACGAGCAGTACTTC,CASSRLAGGTYEQYF
NA,TRBJ2-1,TRBV5-1,TRBD2,TGCGCCAGCAGCTTGGGGGCTAGCGGTCCATCCTACAATGAGCAGTTCTTC,CASSLGASGPSYNEQFF
NA,TRBJ2-5,TRBV5-6,TRBD1,TGTGCCAGCAGCTTGACAGGGGGCTTGGGAGAGACCCAGTACTTC,CASSLTGGLGETQYF
NA,TRBJ2-7,TRBV7-2,TRBD1,TGTGCCAGCAGCTTAGACGGGACAGGCCTGTACGAGCAGTACTTC,CASSLDGTGLYEQYF
NA,TRBJ2-1,TRBV5-5,TRBD2,TGTGCCAGCAGCAAGACTAGCGGGAGGTTCGATGAGCAGTTCTTC,CASSKTSGRFDEQFF
NA,TRBJ2-3,TRBV28,TRBD2,TGTGCCAGCAGGCCTGCGGGAGTATCAGATACGCAGTATTTT,CASRPAGVSDTQYF
NA,TRBJ1-1,TRBV2,NA,TGTGCCAGCAGTACAGACACCACTGAAGCTTTCTTT,CASSTDTTEAFF
NA,TRBJ1-6,TRBV18,NA,TGTGCCAGCTCACCGAGCCCTAACCCCCATTCACCCCTCCACTTT,CASSPSPNPHSPLHF
many,TRBJ2-1,TRBV21-1,NA,TGTGCCAGCAGCATCTCCTGCAATGAGCAGTTCTTC,CASSISCNEQFF
NA,TRBJ1-2,TRBV27,NA,TGTGCCAGCAGCCCCCGGGGGGACCTATCGGGGTATGGCTACACCTTC,CASSPRGDLSGYGYTF
NA,TRBJ2-7,TRBV6-5,NA,TGTGCCAGCAGTCTAGATAGAAGTTTCGCGCAGTACTTC,CASSLDRSFAQYF
NA,TRBJ2-3,TRBV12-3/TRBV12-4,NA,TGTGCCAGCAGTTTGGAGACAGATACGCAGTATTTT,CASSLETDTQYF
NA,TRBJ1-4,TRBV5-1,NA,TGCGCCAGCAGCGCGGGCCCAAATGAAAAACTGTTTTTT,CASSAGPNEKLFF
NA,TRBJ1-3,TRBV7-6,TRBD1,TGTGCCAGCAGCTTAGGCCACATCCGGGACAGGGGTAGAGGAAACACCATATATTTT,CASSLGHIRDRGRGNTIYF
NA,TRBJ2-3,TRBV21-1,NA,TGTGCCAGCAGCAAAGATGACGGGTCCGTAAACACAGATACGCAGTATTTT,CASSKDDGSVNTDTQYF
NA,TRBJ1-3,TRBV7-3,NA,TGTGCCAGCAGCTCCTCAGGGCCAGGGGCTGGAAACACCATATATTTT,CASSSSGPGAGNTIYF
NA,TRBJ2-1,TRBV7-8,NA,TGTGCCAGCAGTGGGGGCAGGGTAGACTACAATGAGCAGTTCTTC,CASSGGRVDYNEQFF
NA,TRBJ2-1,TRBV9,TRBD1,TGTGCCAGCAGCGCGGACAGGGGAGACAATGAGCAGTTCTTC,CASSADRGDNEQFF
few,TRBJ2-5,TRBV7-9,TRBD2,TGTGCCAGCAGCCCATGGACTAGCGGGAGTCAAGAGACCCAGTACTTC,CASSPWTSGSQETQYF